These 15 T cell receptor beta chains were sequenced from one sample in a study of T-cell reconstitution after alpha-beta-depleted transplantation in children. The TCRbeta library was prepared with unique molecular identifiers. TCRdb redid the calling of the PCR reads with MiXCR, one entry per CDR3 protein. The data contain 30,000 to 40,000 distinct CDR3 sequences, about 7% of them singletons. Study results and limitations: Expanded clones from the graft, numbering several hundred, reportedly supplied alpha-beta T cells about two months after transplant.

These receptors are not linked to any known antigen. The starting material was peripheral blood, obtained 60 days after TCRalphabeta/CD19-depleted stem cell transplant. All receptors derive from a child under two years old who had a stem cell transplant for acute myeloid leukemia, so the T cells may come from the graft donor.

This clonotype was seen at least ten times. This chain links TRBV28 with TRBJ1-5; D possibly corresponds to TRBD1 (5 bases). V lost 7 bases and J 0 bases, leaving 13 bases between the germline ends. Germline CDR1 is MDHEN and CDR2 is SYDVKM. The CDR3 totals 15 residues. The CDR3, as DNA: TGTGCCAGCATGGGGACGGGTTATAGCAATCAGCCCCAGCATTTT. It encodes CASMGTGYSNQPQHF.

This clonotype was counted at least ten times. CDR3 amino acids: CASSPLEQYF. In DNA form, the CDR3 reads TGTGCCAGCAGTCCCCTCGAGCAGTACTTC. The J gene is TRBJ2-7, the V gene TRBV28; D not resolved. This CDR3 region has 10 residues. CDR1 MDHEN and CDR2 SYDVKM come from the germline V gene. Deletions cut 5 bases from V and 6 bases from J, with 5 bases between.

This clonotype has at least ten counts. For the CDR3, the DNA is TGTGCCAGCAGCCCAGGGGGGGACAATAGCAATCAGCCCCAGCATTTT. Translating it yields CASSPGGDNSNQPQHF. The chain couples TRBV3-1 to TRBJ1-5, with 7 bases matching TRBD1. CDR1 and CDR2 (germline): LGHDT, YNNKEL (reference sequence). This CDR3 contains 16 residues. Trimming at V came to 4 bases and at J to 0 bases, leaving 6 bases not matched to a gene.

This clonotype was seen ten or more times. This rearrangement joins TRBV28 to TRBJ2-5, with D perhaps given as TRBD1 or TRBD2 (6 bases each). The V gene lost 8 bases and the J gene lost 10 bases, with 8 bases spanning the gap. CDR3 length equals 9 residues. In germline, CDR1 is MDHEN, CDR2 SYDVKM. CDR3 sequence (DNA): TGTGCCAGCGGAGGGGGCCAGTACTTC. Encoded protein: CASGGGQYF.

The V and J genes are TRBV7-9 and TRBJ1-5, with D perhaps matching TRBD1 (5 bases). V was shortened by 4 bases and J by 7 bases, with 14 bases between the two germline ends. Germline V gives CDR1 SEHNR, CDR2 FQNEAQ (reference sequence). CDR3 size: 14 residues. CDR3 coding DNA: TGTGCCAGCAGCTCTCCAGGGTTTGGGCAGCCCCAGCATTTT. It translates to CASSSPGFGQPQHF.

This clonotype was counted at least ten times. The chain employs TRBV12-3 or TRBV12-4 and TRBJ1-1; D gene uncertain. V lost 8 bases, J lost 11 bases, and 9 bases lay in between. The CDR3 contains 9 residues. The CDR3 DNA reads TGTGCCAGCGGCGGTGGGGCTTTCTTT. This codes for CASGGGAFF.

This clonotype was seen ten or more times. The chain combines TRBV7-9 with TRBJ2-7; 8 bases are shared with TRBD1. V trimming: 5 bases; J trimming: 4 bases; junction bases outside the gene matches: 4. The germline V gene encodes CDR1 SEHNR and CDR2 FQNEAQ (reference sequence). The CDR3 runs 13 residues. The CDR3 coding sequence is TGTGCCAGCAGCCAGAGACAGGGGTACGAGCAGTACTTC. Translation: CASSQRQGYEQYF.

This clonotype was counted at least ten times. CDR3 sequence: CASSLGGMRNEQFF. The CDR3, as DNA: TGTGCCAGCAGTTTAGGGGGGATGAGGAATGAGCAGTTCTTC. The gene calls are TRBV12-3 or TRBV12-4 and TRBJ2-1; D tentatively fits TRBD1 or TRBD2 (5 bases each). The CDR3 contains 14 residues. The germline V and J ends were trimmed by 1 base and 7 bases, with 11 bases remaining between them.

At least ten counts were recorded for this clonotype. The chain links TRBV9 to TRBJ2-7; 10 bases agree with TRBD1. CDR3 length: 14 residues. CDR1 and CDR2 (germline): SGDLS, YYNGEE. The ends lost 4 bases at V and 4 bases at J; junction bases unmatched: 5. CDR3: CASSPQDRGYEQYF. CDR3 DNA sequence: TGTGCCAGCAGCCCTCAGGACAGGGGGTACGAGCAGTACTTC.

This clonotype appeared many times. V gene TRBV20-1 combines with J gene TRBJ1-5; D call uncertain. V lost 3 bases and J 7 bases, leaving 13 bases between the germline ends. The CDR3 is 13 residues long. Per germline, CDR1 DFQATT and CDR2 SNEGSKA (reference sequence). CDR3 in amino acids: CSASIRVDQPQHF. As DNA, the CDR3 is TGCAGTGCTAGTATAAGGGTGGACCAGCCCCAGCATTTT.

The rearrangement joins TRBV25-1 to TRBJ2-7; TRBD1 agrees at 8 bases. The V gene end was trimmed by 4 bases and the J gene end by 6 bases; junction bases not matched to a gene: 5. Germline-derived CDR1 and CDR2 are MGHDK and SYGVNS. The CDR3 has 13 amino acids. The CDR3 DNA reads TGTGCCAGCAGTGTGGCAGGGGGCGCCGAGCAGTACTTC. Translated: CASSVAGGAEQYF.

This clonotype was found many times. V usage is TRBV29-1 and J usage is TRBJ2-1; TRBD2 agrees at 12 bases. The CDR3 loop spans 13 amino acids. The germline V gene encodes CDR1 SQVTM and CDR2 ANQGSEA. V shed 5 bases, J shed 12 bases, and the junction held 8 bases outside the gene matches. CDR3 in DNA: TGCAGCGTTCGGACTAGCGGGGTGTTGGGGCAGTTCTTC. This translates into CSVRTSGVLGQFF.

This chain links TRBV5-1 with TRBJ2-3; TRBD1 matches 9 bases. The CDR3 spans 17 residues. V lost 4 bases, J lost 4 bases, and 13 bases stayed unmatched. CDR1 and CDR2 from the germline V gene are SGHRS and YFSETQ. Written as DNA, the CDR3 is TGCGCCAGCAGCCTTTCTTCGTACAGGGGGCAGTCAGATACGCAGTATTTT. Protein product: CASSLSSYRGQSDTQYF.

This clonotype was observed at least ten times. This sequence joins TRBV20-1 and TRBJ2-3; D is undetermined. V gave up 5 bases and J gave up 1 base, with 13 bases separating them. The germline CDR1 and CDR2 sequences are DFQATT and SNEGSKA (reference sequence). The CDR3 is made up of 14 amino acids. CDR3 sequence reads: CSAPWGSRTDTQYF. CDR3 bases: TGCAGTGCTCCCTGGGGTAGCCGCACAGATACGCAGTATTTT.

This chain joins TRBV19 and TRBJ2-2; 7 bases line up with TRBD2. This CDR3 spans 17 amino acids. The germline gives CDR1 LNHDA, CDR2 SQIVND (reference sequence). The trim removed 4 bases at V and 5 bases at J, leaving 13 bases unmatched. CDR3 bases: TGTGCCAGTAGTACCCGTTACCGCGGGAGTCCAACCGGGGAGCTGTTTTTT. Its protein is CASSTRYRGSPTGELFF.